These T cell receptor beta chains were read from a single sample in a study of T cell changes during pregnancy in multiple sclerosis. Sequenced by immunoSEQ multiplex PCR; TCRdb stores in-frame clones only, minus some. The data contain some 80,000 clones, roughly 90% of them singletons. Sequences were derived from peripheral blood, sampled in the first trimester of pregnancy. Source of these receptors: a female donor in good health, enrolled as a control in a pregnancy study. The CDR3 runs from the conserved cysteine through the conserved F or W. The D gene is left open where the match is weak. Size is stated for part of the rows, as once, few or many counts, or as a class when the clone is expanded.

- TRBD1 TRBJ1-2 TRBV7-2 CASSSTGLGYGYTF TGTGCCAGCAGCTCGACAGGGCTTGGGTATGGCTACACCTTC
once TRBD1 TRBJ1-1 TRBV6-1 CASSSAGGITEAFF TGTGCCAGCAGTTCAGCAGGGGGGATCACTGAAGCTTTCTTT
- TRBD2 TRBJ2-3 TRBV6-6 CASSYWRGGTDTQYF TGTGCCAGCAGTTACTGGCGGGGGGGCACAGATACGCAGTATTTT
- TRBD1 TRBJ2-1 TRBV18 CASSLEGGTGYNEQFF TGTGCCAGCTCACTGGAAGGTGGGACAGGCTACAATGAGCAGTTCTTC
- TRBD2 TRBJ2-3 TRBV27 CASSLGSGDTQYF TGTGCCAGCAGTTTAGGTAGCGGGGATACGCAGTATTTT
- TRBD1 TRBJ1-2 TRBV5-6 CASSYRDRGLWEYTF TGTGCCAGCAGCTACCGGGACAGGGGACTATGGGAGTACACCTTC
- TRBD2 TRBJ2-3 TRBV4-1 CASSQDLRLAGFSTDTQYF TGCGCCAGCAGCCAAGACTTAAGACTAGCGGGTTTCAGCACAGATACGCAGTATTTT
- - TRBJ2-7 TRBV6-5 CASKLGGSYEQYF TGTGCCAGCAAACTGGGGGGATCCTACGAGCAGTACTTC
- - TRBJ1-5 TRBV19 CASSTWGQVGGNQPQHF TGTGCCAGTAGTACCTGGGGGCAGGTCGGTGGCAATCAGCCCCAGCATTTT
- - TRBJ2-1 TRBV7-9 CASSAEASDYNEQFF TGTGCCAGCAGCGCTGAGGCCTCGGACTACAATGAGCAGTTCTTC
- - TRBJ2-3 TRBV7-9 CASSLEGRGGIDTQYF TGTGCCAGCAGCTTAGAGGGTAGGGGTGGTATAGATACGCAGTATTTT
- - TRBJ1-6 TRBV27 CASSLEGYNSPLHF TGTGCCAGCAGTTTGGAGGGCTATAATTCACCCCTCCACTTT
- - TRBJ1-2 TRBV7-9 CASSLAGGYGYTF TGTGCCAGCAGCTTAGCCGGGGGCTATGGCTACACCTTC
- - TRBJ1-5 TRBV6-5 CASSYGSGAQPQHF TGTGCCAGCAGTTACGGGTCAGGGGCTCAGCCCCAGCATTTT
- TRBD1 TRBJ2-7 TRBV18 CASSPAGTGAYEQYF TGTGCCAGCTCACCTGCCGGGACAGGGGCCTACGAGCAGTACTTC
- TRBD2 TRBJ2-3 TRBV14 CASSPAGATDTQYF TGTGCCAGCAGCCCAGCGGGAGCCACAGATACGCAGTATTTT
once TRBD2 TRBJ2-7 TRBV5-5 CASSLKSGLAGSYSYEQYF TGTGCCAGCAGCTTGAAGTCGGGACTAGCGGGATCGTACTCCTACGAGCAGTACTTC